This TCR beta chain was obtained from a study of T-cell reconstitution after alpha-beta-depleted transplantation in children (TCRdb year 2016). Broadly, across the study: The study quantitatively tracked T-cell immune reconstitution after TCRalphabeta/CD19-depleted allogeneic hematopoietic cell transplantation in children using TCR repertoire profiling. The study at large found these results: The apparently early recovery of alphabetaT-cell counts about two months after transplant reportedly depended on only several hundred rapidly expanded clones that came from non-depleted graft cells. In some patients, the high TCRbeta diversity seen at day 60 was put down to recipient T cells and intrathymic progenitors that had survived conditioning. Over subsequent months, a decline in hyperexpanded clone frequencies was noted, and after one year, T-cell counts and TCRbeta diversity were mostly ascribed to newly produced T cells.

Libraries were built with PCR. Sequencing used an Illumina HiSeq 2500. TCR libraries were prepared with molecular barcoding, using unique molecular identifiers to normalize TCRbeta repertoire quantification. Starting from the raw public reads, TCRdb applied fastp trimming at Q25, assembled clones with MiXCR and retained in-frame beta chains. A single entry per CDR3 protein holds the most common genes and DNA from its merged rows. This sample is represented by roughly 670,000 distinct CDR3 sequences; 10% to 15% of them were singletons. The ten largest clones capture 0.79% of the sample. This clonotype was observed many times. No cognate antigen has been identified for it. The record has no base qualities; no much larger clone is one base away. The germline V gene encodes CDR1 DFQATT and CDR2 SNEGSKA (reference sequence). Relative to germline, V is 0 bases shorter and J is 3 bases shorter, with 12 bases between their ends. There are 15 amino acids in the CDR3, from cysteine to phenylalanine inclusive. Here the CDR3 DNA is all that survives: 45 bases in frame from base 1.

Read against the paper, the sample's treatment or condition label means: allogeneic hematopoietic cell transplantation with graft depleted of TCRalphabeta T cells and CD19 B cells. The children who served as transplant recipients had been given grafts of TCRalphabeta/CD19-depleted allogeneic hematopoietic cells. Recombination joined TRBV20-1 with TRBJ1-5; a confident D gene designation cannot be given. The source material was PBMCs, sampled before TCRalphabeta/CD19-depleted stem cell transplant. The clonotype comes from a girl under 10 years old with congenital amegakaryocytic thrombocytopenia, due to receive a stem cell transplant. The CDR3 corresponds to CSARDRRATNQPQHF. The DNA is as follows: TGCAGTGCTAGAGATCGAAGGGCCACCAATCAGCCCCAGCATTTT.